This TCR beta chain was retrieved from a study of breast tumors, draining lymph nodes, adjacent tissues. Via MiXCR, TCRdb re-called the multiplex PCR reads, giving one row per CDR3 protein. The sample lists some 230,000 distinct CDR3 sequences, under 40% occurring once. This clonotype has only one observation. CDR1 is SEHNR, CDR2 FQNEAQ, per germline (reference sequence). There are 16 residues in the CDR3. J was trimmed by 9 bases and V by 5 bases; bases with no gene match: 13. The lymph nodes were axillary draining lymph nodes from breast cancer patients. The source material was axillary lymph node tissue. The V and J genes are TRBV7-9 and TRBJ2-1; 10 bases fit TRBD2. The sequence was obtained from a female donor with breast cancer. Some clones in this sample may be carry-over from other donors' samples. The CDR3 loop is CASSQPPGTSAGEQFF. The CDR3, as DNA: TGTGCCAGCAGCCAACCACCCGGGACTAGCGCCGGTGAGCAGTTCTTC. Full variable domain (outside the CDR3, taken from reference TRBV7-9 and TRBJ2-1): DTGVSQNPRHKITKRGQNVTFRCDPISEHNRLYWYRQTLGQGPEFLTYFQNEAQLEKSRLLSDRFSAERPKGSFSTLEIQRTEQGDSAMYLCASSQPPGTSAGEQFFGPGTRLTVL.